The next 5 T cell receptor beta chains were all read from a single sample in a study of cytomegalovirus exposure and HLA in healthy donors. PCR used 60 Vbeta primers and 13 Jbeta primers. Assay: immunoSEQ multiplex PCR; the TCRdb copy retains only in-frame clones and omits some. The table includes about 200,000 clones, roughly 80% detected once. The sequenced sample consisted of PBMCs. Receptor source: a woman younger than 35 in good health and CMV-seronegative.

The chain couples TRBV5-1 to TRBJ2-1; 16 bases line up with TRBD2. The CDR3 is 18 residues long. Germline CDR1 reads SGHRS; CDR2 reads YFSETQ. Trimming took 1 base from V and 8 from J; bases not matched to a gene: 9. This CDR3 reads CASSLLGTSGRVGDEQFF. Written as DNA, the CDR3 is TGCGCCAGCAGCTTGTTGGGGACTAGCGGGAGGGTAGGGGATGAGCAGTTCTTC.

The V gene is TRBV7-6, the J gene TRBJ2-1; a possible D gene is TRBD2 (7 bases). Germline V gives CDR1 SGHVS, CDR2 FNYEAQ. V lost 2 bases and J 4 bases, leaving 15 bases between the germline ends. This CDR3 spans 16 amino acids. The CDR3 spells CASSLLGGAGYNEQFF. Here the CDR3 DNA reads TGTGCCAGCAGCTTATTAGGGGGAGCGGGATACAATGAGCAGTTCTTC. The whole variable domain, filled in from reference TRBV7-6 and TRBJ2-1, reads GAGVSQSPRYKVTKRGQDVALRCDPISGHVSLYWYRQALGQGPEFLTYFNYEAQQDKSGLPNDRFSAERPEGSISTLTIQRTEQRDSAMYRCASSLLGGAGYNEQFFGPGTRLTVL.

The chain combines TRBV18 with TRBJ2-7, with TRBD1 as a possible D gene (5 bases). In germline, CDR1 is KGHSH, CDR2 LQKENI. The CDR3 extends over 11 amino acids. V dropped 6 bases and J dropped 6 bases, with 9 bases sitting between them. For the CDR3, the DNA is TGTGCCAGCTCCGGGCAGGGCGAGCAGTACTTC. Amino acids: CASSGQGEQYF.

The J gene is TRBJ2-6, the V gene TRBV7-5; the table assigns TRBD2, which was not confirmed against the DNA. TRBV7-5 is a documented pseudogene. This CDR3 region has 17 residues. This chain's CDR3 is CARIPLAERSGANVLTF. The DNA for the CDR3 is TGTGCCAGAATCCCCCTAGCGGAACGCTCTGGGGCCAACGTCCTGACTTTC.

This clone was seen more than once but under ten times. The CDR3 region is CASSQGVWPQYF. CDR3 DNA sequence: TGCGCCAGCAGCCAAGGTGTCTGGCCGCAGTATTTT. V and J are TRBV4-1 and TRBJ2-3, with unresolved D. There are 12 residues in the CDR3. The V gene lost 1 base and the J gene lost 10 bases, with 9 bases spanning the gap. Per the germline V gene, CDR1 is MGHRA and CDR2 is YSYEKL.